This entry concerns a single T cell receptor beta chain. This record comes from a study of graft-versus-host responses after intestinal transplantation. The protocol was immunoSEQ multiplex PCR, while the TCRdb copy is restricted to in-frame clones and leaves out a portion. The sample shows about 15,000 clones, 25% to 40% of them seen only once. There are 14 residues in the CDR3. Germline CDR1 is SGHRS and CDR2 is YFSETQ. Trimming took 4 bases from V and 1 from J, leaving 12 bases between them. The rearrangement links TRBV5-1 to TRBJ2-7, with D perhaps matching TRBD2 (6 bases). Sequences were derived from alloreactive CD4+ T cells from a mixed lymphocyte reaction culture, sampled before intestinal transplant. Regarding subset: CFSE-low proliferating T cells sorted from roughly six-day pre-transplant mixed lymphocyte reaction (GvH or HvG direction). The origin of this receptor is a human patient who received an intestinal transplant. The CDR3 region is CASSPGRASYEQYF. The CDR3 DNA reads TGCGCCAGCAGCCCCGGGAGAGCTTCCTACGAGCAGTACTTC.